These 14 T cell receptor beta chains originate from one sample sequenced in a study of blood T cell repertoires in COVID-19. Sequenced by immunoSEQ multiplex PCR; TCRdb stores in-frame clones only, minus some. The table lists 200,000 to 250,000 clones, 65% to 90% of them singletons. What was sequenced was peripheral blood. The origin of the receptors is a man in his fifties or sixties with COVID-19, enrolled during active disease.

The chain employs TRBV12-1 and TRBJ2-4; the tabulated D call, TRBD1, remains unverified against the DNA. TRBV12-1 constitutes a pseudogene. The CDR3 is 18 residues long. Written as DNA, the CDR3 is TGTGCCAGCAGCCTCGGACAGGGTGAGGCACTAGCCAAAAACATTCAGTACTTC. Encoded protein: CASSLGQGEALAKNIQYF.

The chain uses TRBV9 and TRBJ1-3; 8 nucleotides align to TRBD1. Per the germline V gene, CDR1 is SGDLS and CDR2 is YYNGEE. The CDR3 totals 16 residues. Trimming removed 3 bases from V and 0 bases from J; junction bases left unmatched: 5. CDR3 bases: TGTGCCAGCAGCGAGACAGGGGCCTTCTCTGGAAACACCATATATTTT. The encoded protein is CASSETGAFSGNTIYF.

This chain links TRBV10-3 with TRBJ1-2; 9 bases map to TRBD1. Germline V gene lookup returns CDR1 ENHRY and CDR2 SYGVKD. With V trimmed by 0 bases and J by 7 bases, 6 bases remained unmatched. The CDR3 has 15 residues. The CDR3 coding sequence is TGTGCCATCAGTGAGTCACAGGGGGCTTTAGGTGGCTACACCTTC. Translation: CAISESQGALGGYTF.

V gene TRBV27 combines with J gene TRBJ1-1; 8 bases match TRBD1. The CDR3 length is 15 residues. Germline V gives CDR1 MNHEY, CDR2 SMNVEV (reference sequence). V dropped 2 bases and J dropped 1; count of bases not matched to a gene: 3. CDR3 sequence: CASSLQGAPNTEAFF. The CDR3 nucleotides are TGTGCCAGCAGTTTACAGGGGGCGCCGAACACTGAAGCTTTCTTT.

V and J are TRBV5-1 and TRBJ1-4; D is perhaps TRBD1 (5 bases). Trimming took off 0 bases at V and 8 bases at J, with 26 bases between the two ends. The CDR3 is 19 amino acids. Germline V CDR1 and CDR2: SGHRS, YFSETQ. The DNA of the CDR3 is TGCGCCAGCAGCTTGGAATCGCAGGGTCGTCCTGCGAAAGGGGAAAAACTGTTTTTT. Translation gives CASSLESQGRPAKGEKLFF.

This chain joins TRBV24-1 and TRBJ1-2; D might be TRBD1 (6 bases). In germline, CDR1 is KGHDR, CDR2 SFDVKD. The CDR3 is 13 amino acids. V lost 5 bases and J 7 bases, leaving 13 bases between the germline ends. The CDR3 bases are TGTGCCACCAGTGGGGGGCAGGGGCTTGGCTACACCTTC. This encodes CATSGGQGLGYTF.

This clone was observed once. This chain links TRBV7-9 with TRBJ1-2, with D perhaps matching TRBD1 (6 bases). V was cut by 1 base and J by 2 bases, with 8 bases left in between. The CDR3 runs to 14 residues. Germline V gene sequence: CDR1 SEHNR, CDR2 FQNEAQ (reference sequence). CDR3 nucleotides: TGTGCCAGCAGCTTAGGGCAGGGGAACTATGGCTACACCTTC. Amino acids: CASSLGQGNYGYTF.

The chain employs TRBV7-8 and TRBJ2-1; 12 nucleotides line up with TRBD2. There are 19 residues in the CDR3. Germline V gene sequence: CDR1 SGHVS, CDR2 FQNEAQ. Trimming removed 0 bases from V and 2 bases from J; junction bases left unmatched: 8. CDR3 nucleotide sequence: TGTGCCAGCAGCTTAGCGCGTCTAGCGGGGGGGCCACCCTACAATGAGCAGTTCTTC. It yields the protein CASSLARLAGGPPYNEQFF.

This sequence joins TRBV7-2 and TRBJ1-2; D is perhaps TRBD1 (5 bases). Trimming removed 4 bases from V and 2 bases from J, with 11 bases in between. From germline, CDR1 is SGHTA and CDR2 FQGNSA. The CDR3 is made up of 14 amino acids. This chain's CDR3 is CASSSSTENYGYTF. CDR3 nucleotides: TGTGCCAGCAGCTCGTCGACAGAAAACTATGGCTACACCTTC.

This chain joins TRBV6-5 and TRBJ1-6, with TRBD1 matching 10 bases. V lost 6 bases, J lost 8 bases, and 4 bases stayed unmatched. The CDR3 sequence is 14 residues long. Per germline, CDR1 MNHEY and CDR2 SVGAGI. CDR3 sequence (DNA): TGTGCCAGCAGCACGACAGGGGGCCATTCACCCCTCCACTTT. Protein product: CASSTTGGHSPLHF.

This chain joins TRBV4-1 and TRBJ2-7; TRBD2 matches 13 bases. The CDR3 sequence is 16 residues long. V shed 4 bases, J shed 6 bases, and the junction held 9 bases outside the gene matches. Germline V gives CDR1 MGHRA, CDR2 YSYEKL. CDR3 nucleotide sequence: TGCGCCAGCAGCCGGATGCCGGGACTAGCGGGATTCGAGCAGTACTTC. It specifies CASSRMPGLAGFEQYF.

This clone appeared a single time. The chain combines TRBV29-1 with TRBJ2-1; TRBD2 aligns across 9 bases. The V and J ends lost 2 bases and 5 bases, in that order; junction bases with no gene match: 10. Germline assignment: CDR1 SQVTM and CDR2 ANQGSEA. CDR3 length: 16 amino acids. CDR3: CSVEKLAGVWDNEQFF. In DNA form, the CDR3 reads TGCAGCGTTGAAAAATTAGCGGGAGTCTGGGACAATGAGCAGTTCTTC.

V usage is TRBV19 and J usage is TRBJ2-7, with 10 bases matching TRBD2. The V and J ends lost 4 bases and 6 bases, in that order; junction bases with no gene match: 9. This CDR3 spans 15 amino acids. Germline V gives CDR1 LNHDA, CDR2 SQIVND (reference sequence). This CDR3 is CASSNLAGGAAEQYF. The CDR3 DNA reads TGTGCCAGTAGTAATTTAGCGGGAGGAGCAGCCGAGCAGTACTTC.

This clone came up once. The chain has TRBV5-8 and TRBJ1-2, with D tentatively TRBD1 (5 bases). The CDR3 runs to 17 residues. Germline CDR1 reads SGHTS; CDR2 reads YDEGEE. V lost 0 bases and J 4 bases, leaving 19 bases between the germline ends. The CDR3 DNA follows: TGTGCCAGCAGCTTGGCAGGAACAGGAGCCGTAAGCTATGGCTACACCTTC. Protein product: CASSLAGTGAVSYGYTF.